The 22 T cell receptor beta chains listed next were all sequenced from one sample in a study of CD8 T cells in ankylosing spondylitis. TCRdb re-called the 5' RACE reads through MiXCR, storing one row per CDR3 protein. The table lists about 240,000 distinct CDR3 sequences, around 9.1% of them singletons. Sample: blood, either unsorted or a sorted T cell fraction (not recorded which). These receptor sequences come from a male donor with ankylosing spondylitis or in good health (not recorded which).

In regard to this clonotype: This could be a read error, since a much larger clone is one nucleotide away. The CDR3 does not close with the conserved phenylalanine or tryptophan, likely indicating a read error. This sequence joins TRBV20-1 and TRBJ2-7; 9 bases match TRBD2. The CDR3 spans 13 residues. The germline CDR1 and CDR2 sequences are DFQATT and SNEGSKA (reference sequence). V gave up 4 bases and J gave up 6 bases; unmatched junction bases: 7. In nucleotides, the CDR3 is TGCAGTGCTAAAAATAGCGGGAGAGGCGAGCAGTACCTC. It is translated as CSAKNSGRGEQYL.

This clonotype was seen at least ten times. J is TRBJ2-2 and V is TRBV24-1, with D perhaps matching TRBD2 (5 bases). The CDR3 covers 14 residues. With 3 bases removed from V and 3 bases from J, the gap between germline ends came to 7 bases. Germline V gene lookup returns CDR1 KGHDR and CDR2 SFDVKD. CDR3 in DNA: TGTGCCACCAGTGATGCGGACTACACCGGGGAGCTGTTTTTT. Encoded protein: CATSDADYTGELFF.

This clonotype was seen at least ten times. The rearrangement uses TRBV2 and TRBJ2-7; possible D gene TRBD1, 6 bases. The CDR3 runs 14 residues. The V gene's germline CDR1 is SNHLY and CDR2 FYNNEI. The V gene lost 3 bases and the J gene lost 4 bases, with 13 bases spanning the gap. The CDR3 protein is CASSEGLRGYEQYF. Written as DNA, the CDR3 is TGTGCCAGCAGTGAGGGGCTTAGGGGGTACGAGCAGTACTTC.

This clonotype has more than one count but fewer than ten. The chain combines TRBV7-2 with TRBJ2-7, with 8 bases identical to TRBD1. Trimming took 5 bases from V and 3 from J; bases not matched to a gene: 9. Germline V lookup: CDR1 SGHTA, CDR2 FQGNSA. The CDR3 covers 15 residues. CDR3 in amino acids: CASSIGQGSLYEQYF. The CDR3, as DNA: TGTGCCAGCAGCATCGGACAGGGTTCGCTCTACGAGCAGTACTTC. The full variable domain, its missing parts supplied by reference TRBV7-2 and TRBJ2-7, is GAGVSQSPSNKVTEKGKDVELRCDPISGHTALYWYRQSLGQGLEFLIYFQGNSAPDKSGLPSDRFSAERTGGSVSTLTIQRTQQEDSAVYLCASSIGQGSLYEQYFGPGTRLTVT.

This clonotype was seen at least ten times. The rearrangement uses TRBV5-1 and TRBJ2-3, with TRBD2 matching over 15 bases. Germline trimming cut 7 bases from V and 2 bases from J; bases unmatched to any gene: 8. Germline V gives CDR1 SGHRS, CDR2 YFSETQ. This CDR3 comprises 17 residues. CDR3 region: CASGAGTSGRSTDTQYF. The CDR3 coding sequence is TGCGCCAGCGGCGCCGGGACTAGCGGGAGGTCCACAGATACGCAGTATTTT.

This clonotype was counted at least ten times. This chain connects TRBV29-1 to TRBJ1-1; D is undetermined. In germline, CDR1 is SQVTM, CDR2 ANQGSEA. The CDR3 length is 15 residues. Trimming cost V 7 bases and J 0 bases, with 18 bases left between them. This chain's CDR3 is CSAASRRLMNTEAFF. DNA for the CDR3: TGCAGCGCAGCGAGCAGGCGGCTCATGAACACTGAAGCTTTCTTT.

The chain combines TRBV3-1 with TRBJ1-6; D is uncertain. V lost 1 base and J lost 6, with 10 bases in between. Germline loops: CDR1 LGHDT, CDR2 YNNKEL (reference sequence). The CDR3 is made up of 15 amino acids. The CDR3 DNA is TGTGCCAGCAGCCAAGTAGTTCGGGGTAATTCACCCCTCCACTTT. It encodes CASSQVVRGNSPLHF.

This clonotype came up many times. CDR3 sequence: CSARPGTGAYSPLHF. The CDR3 nucleotides read TGCAGTGCTAGACCCGGGACAGGGGCGTATTCACCCCTCCACTTT. This chain links TRBV20-1 with TRBJ1-6; 10 bases match TRBD1. Germline CDR1 DFQATT, CDR2 SNEGSKA (reference sequence). The CDR3 runs to 15 residues. V shed 2 bases and J 8 bases; nucleotides not matched to a gene: 6.

This clonotype was detected ten times or more. CDR3 sequence reads: CASSVATASYEQYF. The CDR3 nucleotides read TGTGCCAGCAGTGTAGCCACCGCCTCCTACGAGCAGTACTTC. The chain is built from TRBV25-1 and TRBJ2-7; no clear D gene. Germline lookup yields CDR1 MGHDK and CDR2 SYGVNS. The V end was cut by 4 bases, the J end by 0 bases, with 10 bases between. CDR3 length: 14 residues.

At least ten counts were recorded for this clonotype. The gene calls are TRBV20-1 and TRBJ2-3; D remains ambiguous. The CDR3 extends over 14 amino acids. Germline CDR1 is DFQATT and CDR2 is SNEGSKA (reference sequence). V lost 6 bases, J lost 0 bases, and 13 bases lay in between. This CDR3 is CSATPAESTDTQYF. The CDR3 DNA reads as TGCAGTGCCACGCCAGCAGAGAGCACAGATACGCAGTATTTT.

This clonotype was counted only a few times. The J gene is TRBJ2-2, the V gene TRBV20-1, with 11 bases identical to TRBD1. The CDR3 consists of 14 residues. V was pared by 6 bases and J by 9 bases, with 9 bases of the junction left unmatched. CDR1 DFQATT and CDR2 SNEGSKA come from the germline V gene (reference sequence). The DNA for the CDR3 is TGCAGTGCCGCCGGGACAGGGGGTATCAGGGAGCTGTTTTTT. Protein: CSAAGTGGIRELFF.

This clonotype was detected many times. This chain connects TRBV6-1 to TRBJ1-6, with a possible D match to TRBD1 (5 bases). CDR3 length: 17 amino acids. V dropped 6 bases and J dropped 0 bases, with 15 bases sitting between them. Germline CDR1 MNHNS, CDR2 SASEGT. This CDR3 is CASRPHRTSSYNSPLHF. For the CDR3, the DNA is TGTGCCAGCAGACCCCACAGGACGAGCTCCTATAATTCACCCCTCCACTTT.

This clonotype was detected ten times or more. J is TRBJ2-3 and V is TRBV6-2 or TRBV6-3; the D gene is possibly TRBD2 (5 bases). V lost 0 bases to trimming and J lost 4 bases, with 11 bases between them. Germline assignment: CDR1 MNHEY and CDR2 SVGEGT. CDR3 length equals 15 residues. For the CDR3, the DNA is TGTGCCAGCAGTTACTCGATTTCAGCGGCAGATACGCAGTATTTT. Translating it yields CASSYSISAADTQYF.

This clonotype was detected many times. This rearrangement joins TRBV12-3 or TRBV12-4 to TRBJ1-1, with TRBD1 as a possible D gene (6 bases). The CDR3 is made up of 15 amino acids. The V end lost 2 bases, the J end lost 4 bases, and 14 bases lay between the germline ends. CDR3 in amino acids: CASSLSPGAATEAFF. The CDR3 DNA is TGTGCCAGCAGTTTAAGTCCGGGGGCGGCCACTGAAGCTTTCTTT.

Note on this clonotype: A much bigger clone sits one base away, suggesting this may be a read error. This sequence joins TRBV5-6 and TRBJ2-3; 8 bases line up with TRBD2. CDR1 is SGHDT and CDR2 is YYEEEE in the germline V gene. V shed 3 bases, J shed 0 bases, and the junction held 0 bases outside the gene matches. This CDR3 contains 14 residues. This CDR3 is CASSWTSSTDTQYF. CDR3 bases: TGTGCCAGCAGCTGGACTAGCAGCACAGATACGCAGTATTTT.

The chain is built from TRBV7-9 and TRBJ1-6; no reliable D call. This CDR3 has 14 amino acids. The germline V gene encodes CDR1 SEHNR and CDR2 FQNEAQ (reference sequence). V was shortened by 5 bases and J by 7 bases, with 12 bases between the two germline ends. The CDR3 bases are TGTGCCAGCAGCCTAGGGCTGGGGAATTCACCCCTCCACTTT. The encoded protein is CASSLGLGNSPLHF.

Many counts were recorded for this clonotype. V is TRBV5-1 and J is TRBJ1-3, with 8 bases matching TRBD1. V gave up 0 bases and J gave up 2 bases; unmatched junction bases: 1. The CDR3 runs to 15 residues. The germline V gene has CDR1 SGHRS and CDR2 YFSETQ. Here the CDR3 DNA reads TGCGCCAGCAGCTTGGCAGGGGGCGCTGGAAACACCATATATTTT. It specifies CASSLAGGAGNTIYF.

In its sample, this clonotype was seen many times. The CDR3 sequence is CASSVDAGGDTGELFF. CDR3 in DNA: TGTGCCAGCAGCGTAGACGCAGGTGGCGACACCGGGGAGCTGTTTTTT. This chain joins TRBV9 and TRBJ2-2; unclear D gene. The V end was cut by 0 bases, the J end by 3 bases, with 12 bases between. Per the germline V gene, CDR1 is SGDLS and CDR2 is YYNGEE. The CDR3 runs to 16 residues.

This clonotype occurred many times. DNA for the CDR3: TGTGCCATCAGTGAGACGGCGACGGGGAACACTGAAGCTTTCTTT. It encodes CAISETATGNTEAFF. The V call is TRBV10-3, the J call TRBJ1-1; D unresolved. With 2 bases removed from V and 1 base from J, the gap between germline ends came to 11 bases. This CDR3 is 15 amino acids long. Germline V CDR1 and CDR2: ENHRY, SYGVKD.

This clonotype was detected many times. V usage is TRBV7-8 and J usage is TRBJ1-6, with 7 bases that match TRBD1. Germline values: CDR1 SGHVS, CDR2 FQNEAQ. The CDR3 runs to 16 residues. Losses at the gene ends were 1 base for V and 9 bases for J; bases not matched to a gene: 9. CDR3 bases: TGTGCCAGCAGCTTAGAGGGAGGGGGCCGAGGTTCACCCCTCCACTTT. It is translated as CASSLEGGGRGSPLHF.

This clonotype was seen repeatedly, ten times or more. This sequence joins TRBV29-1 and TRBJ1-2; no clear D gene. The CDR3 has 10 residues. Germline CDR1 SQVTM, CDR2 ANQGSEA. The ends were cut back, 5 bases at V and 3 bases at J, with 4 bases in the middle. The CDR3 loop is CSVLHYGYTF. Here the CDR3 DNA reads TGCAGCGTTCTCCACTATGGCTACACCTTC.

This sequence joins TRBV4-3 and TRBJ2-5; 14 bases are shared with TRBD2. This CDR3 contains 17 residues. Germline CDR1 LGHNA, CDR2 YSLEER. The junction had 5 bases not matched to a gene; V was cut back by 3 bases and J by 2 bases. The CDR3 spells CASSQGTSGRAQETQYF. The CDR3 nucleotides are TGCGCCAGCAGCCAGGGGACTAGCGGGAGAGCACAAGAGACCCAGTACTTC.